Below are 27 T cell receptor beta chains sequenced from a single sample in a study of blood T cell repertoires in COVID-19. Sequencing used immunoSEQ multiplex PCR; TCRdb keeps in-frame clones, though not all of them. The table shows 250,000 to 300,000 clones, with approximately 90% occurring only once. The sample taken for sequencing was peripheral blood. The receptors originated from a woman aged 50 to 60 who had recovered from COVID-19.

The chain has TRBV7-2 and TRBJ1-5; no firm D call. CDR1 is SGHTA and CDR2 is FQGNSA in the germline V gene. The CDR3 extends over 15 amino acids. Trimming removed 1 base at V and 1 base at J, with 8 bases between. The DNA of the CDR3 is TGTGCCAGCAGCTTAGGGTCGGGAAGCAATCAGCCCCAGCATTTT. It is translated as CASSLGSGSNQPQHF.

In this sample, this clone turned up once. The J gene is TRBJ2-7, the V gene TRBV7-2; TRBD1 matches at 8 bases. The CDR3 is made up of 16 amino acids. The germline V gene has CDR1 SGHTA and CDR2 FQGNSA. Trimming at V came to 4 bases and at J to 1 base, leaving 9 bases not matched to a gene. This chain's CDR3 is CASSSLNRQGSYEQYF. The CDR3 DNA reads TGTGCCAGCAGCTCACTTAACCGACAGGGGTCCTACGAGCAGTACTTC. Filled out from reference TRBV7-2 and TRBJ2-7, the complete variable domain reads GAGVSQSPSNKVTEKGKDVELRCDPISGHTALYWYRQSLGQGLEFLIYFQGNSAPDKSGLPSDRFSAERTGGSVSTLTIQRTQQEDSAVYLCASSSLNRQGSYEQYFGPGTRLTVT.

The gene calls are TRBV28 and TRBJ2-5; TRBD2 might be the D (6 bases). With 2 bases removed from V and 5 bases from J, the gap between germline ends came to 12 bases. Germline lookup yields CDR1 MDHEN and CDR2 SYDVKM. This CDR3 is 14 amino acids long. The CDR3 sequence is CASSLAGGLETQYF. For the CDR3, the DNA is TGTGCCAGCAGTTTAGCAGGAGGGTTGGAGACCCAGTACTTC.

This clone was observed a single time. The CDR3: CASSRTGGAQPSPLHF. Here the CDR3 DNA reads TGTGCCAGCAGCCGGACAGGGGGAGCCCAGCCCTCACCCCTCCACTTT. The rearrangement links TRBV7-2 to TRBJ1-6; 10 bases are a match to TRBD1. Germline V gives CDR1 SGHTA, CDR2 FQGNSA. Trimming took 5 bases from V and 10 from J; bases not matched to a gene: 11. This CDR3 comprises 16 residues.

This clone came up once. The V and J genes are TRBV7-2 and TRBJ1-2, with TRBD1 matching 9 bases. The CDR3 spans 15 residues. Germline values: CDR1 SGHTA, CDR2 FQGNSA. The V and J ends lost 5 bases and 4 bases, in that order; junction bases with no gene match: 8. As DNA, the CDR3 is TGTGCCAGCAGCCGGGACAGGGAGCTCCTCTATGGCTACACCTTC. Translation: CASSRDRELLYGYTF.

The chain is built from TRBV5-4 and TRBJ2-4; TRBD1 agrees at 7 bases. Germline V gene lookup returns CDR1 SGHNT and CDR2 YYREEE (reference sequence). With V trimmed by 4 bases and J by 7 bases, 14 bases remained unmatched. The CDR3 contains 16 residues. In nucleotides, the CDR3 is TGTGCCAGCAGCACTACTAAGGGACAGCTGGGGAACATTCAGTACTTC. It codes for CASSTTKGQLGNIQYF.

This sequence joins TRBV2 and TRBJ2-7, with unresolved D. The germline V gene has CDR1 SNHLY and CDR2 FYNNEI. The CDR3 is 13 amino acids. V lost 8 bases to trimming and J lost 6 bases, with 17 bases between them. In DNA form, the CDR3 reads TGTGCCAGCTCCCCGGAGAACTTGGCCGAGCAGTACTTC. Translation gives CASSPENLAEQYF.

The CDR3: CAIRTVANYGYTF. In DNA form, the CDR3 reads TGTGCCATCCGAACAGTCGCTAACTATGGCTACACCTTC. V is TRBV10-3 and J is TRBJ1-2; D unclear. Germline V gene data show CDR1 as ENHRY and CDR2 as SYGVKD. Trimming took 8 bases from V and 0 from J, leaving 10 bases between them. The length of the CDR3 is 13 residues.

There are a few counts of this clone. Other DNA sequences in the sample encode the same CDR3. The V and J genes are TRBV29-1 and TRBJ1-2; tentatively, D is TRBD1 (6 bases). This CDR3 spans 12 amino acids. Trimming took off 7 bases at V and 2 bases at J, with 11 bases between the two ends. Germline V gene data show CDR1 as SQVTM and CDR2 as ANQGSEA. CDR3 in DNA: TGCAGCGGCGAAACAGGGAACTATGGCTACACCTTC. Encoded protein: CSGETGNYGYTF.

This chain joins TRBV7-2 and TRBJ1-5; D call uncertain. Germline V gene sequence: CDR1 SGHTA, CDR2 FQGNSA. The CDR3 runs to 15 residues. Trimming removed 5 bases at V and 0 bases at J, with 11 bases between. The CDR3 sequence is CASSPDGDSNQPQHF. CDR3 in DNA: TGTGCCAGCAGCCCCGACGGAGATAGCAATCAGCCCCAGCATTTT.

The J gene is TRBJ1-4, the V gene TRBV12-3 or TRBV12-4, with D hard to call. Trimming pared 6 bases from V and 7 bases from J, leaving 9 bases between. This CDR3 is 12 amino acids long. The CDR3 here is CASRYAGEKLFF. Here the CDR3 DNA reads TGTGCCAGCAGGTACGCGGGTGAAAAACTGTTTTTT.

V and J are TRBV7-8 and TRBJ2-1; D unresolved. The CDR3 sequence is 15 residues long. Germline V CDR1 and CDR2: SGHVS, FQNEAQ. Deletions cut 2 bases from V and 6 bases from J, with 14 bases between. CDR3 amino acids: CASSLSRGGLNEQFF. In DNA, the CDR3 is TGTGCCAGCAGCTTATCGAGAGGCGGCCTCAATGAGCAGTTCTTC.

The genes are TRBV27 and TRBJ2-3; maybe TRBD2 (5 bases). This CDR3 has 14 residues. V was cut by 6 bases and J by 2 bases, with 12 bases left in between. Germline loops: CDR1 MNHEY, CDR2 SMNVEV (reference sequence). CDR3 amino acids: CASSRGLLTDTQYF. The CDR3 nucleotides read TGTGCCAGCAGCCGTGGACTCCTCACAGATACGCAGTATTTT.

The chain uses TRBV6-5 and TRBJ1-4, with 8 bases fitting TRBD1. V trimming: 8 bases; J trimming: 6 bases; junction bases outside the gene matches: 8. Per the germline V gene, CDR1 is MNHEY and CDR2 is SVGAGI. CDR3 length: 14 amino acids. The CDR3 DNA reads TGTGCCAGCTCCTCGACAGGGGCGTATGAAAAACTGTTTTTT. Protein sequence: CASSSTGAYEKLFF.

J is TRBJ1-2 and V is TRBV24-1, with TRBD1 as a possible D gene (6 bases). Germline V gives CDR1 KGHDR, CDR2 SFDVKD. The CDR3 spans 12 residues. The V end was cut by 4 bases, the J end by 5 bases, with 7 bases between. The CDR3 sequence: CATSERGYGYTF. The CDR3 bases are TGTGCCACCAGTGAAAGGGGGTATGGCTACACCTTC.

V and J are TRBV27 and TRBJ1-1; 9 nucleotides align to TRBD1. CDR3 size: 15 residues. V lost 5 bases, J lost 1 base, and 5 bases stayed unmatched. Germline assignment: CDR1 MNHEY and CDR2 SMNVEV (reference sequence). The CDR3 protein is CASSIGQGTNTEAFF. The CDR3 DNA follows: TGTGCCAGCAGTATCGGACAGGGGACGAACACTGAAGCTTTCTTT.

The gene calls are TRBV4-3 and TRBJ2-2; weak D call: TRBD2 (6 bases). Trimming took off 0 bases at V and 0 bases at J, with 11 bases between the two ends. Germline CDR1 reads LGHNA; CDR2 reads YSLEER. The CDR3 length is 17 residues. The CDR3: CASSQDRVAANTGELFF. DNA for the CDR3: TGCGCCAGCAGCCAAGATCGAGTAGCGGCGAACACCGGGGAGCTGTTTTTT.

This chain uses TRBV18 with TRBJ1-6, with 9 bases matching TRBD1. This CDR3 is 15 amino acids long. The ends lost 5 bases at V and 7 bases at J; junction bases unmatched: 6. Germline V gives CDR1 KGHSH, CDR2 LQKENI. CDR3 nucleotides: TGTGCCAGCTCATCCGCGGGACAGGGAAATTCACCCCTCCACTTT. Translation gives CASSSAGQGNSPLHF.

The rearrangement uses TRBV28 and TRBJ2-7; 8 positions match TRBD1. CDR1 is MDHEN and CDR2 is SYDVKM in the germline V gene. With 1 base clipped from V and 4 bases from J, the junction kept 9 bases outside the gene matches. This CDR3 has 16 residues. CDR3 sequence: CASSLYPTGVLYEQYF. For the CDR3, the DNA is TGTGCCAGCAGTTTATATCCGACAGGGGTCCTTTACGAGCAGTACTTC.

The J gene is TRBJ1-1, the V gene TRBV5-6; D is perhaps TRBD1 (6 bases). Trimming took 4 bases from V and 4 from J, leaving 26 bases between them. Germline V gene sequence: CDR1 SGHDT, CDR2 YYEEEE. The CDR3 runs to 18 residues. The CDR3 nucleotides read TGTGCCAGCAGCCCCCGTTCACAGGGAACCGTTGGTGGCACTGAAGCTTTCTTT. The encoded protein is CASSPRSQGTVGGTEAFF.

The chain employs TRBV4-1 and TRBJ1-2; no definite D call. Germline V gene sequence: CDR1 MGHRA, CDR2 YSYEKL. This CDR3 is built from 16 residues. V was cut by 0 bases and J by 4 bases, with 15 bases left in between. This CDR3 reads CASSQDVMGRPYGYTF. The DNA of the CDR3 is TGCGCCAGCAGCCAAGATGTCATGGGCAGGCCCTATGGCTACACCTTC.

The chain links TRBV4-3 to TRBJ1-4, with TRBD1 as a possible D gene (6 bases). CDR3 size: 16 residues. The V gene lost 0 bases and the J gene lost 0 bases, with 8 bases spanning the gap. The germline gives CDR1 LGHNA, CDR2 YSLEER. CDR3 in amino acids: CASSQEGQSTNEKLFF. CDR3 nucleotides: TGCGCCAGCAGCCAAGAAGGACAGTCAACTAATGAAAAACTGTTTTTT.

This sequence joins TRBV19 and TRBJ1-2; 9 bases are shared with TRBD1. The V and J ends lost 4 bases and 4 bases, in that order; junction bases with no gene match: 4. The germline gives CDR1 LNHDA, CDR2 SQIVND (reference sequence). The CDR3 totals 14 residues. CDR3 loop: CASSTTGGSYGYTF. For the CDR3, the DNA is TGTGCCAGTAGTACGACAGGGGGGAGCTATGGCTACACCTTC.

V is TRBV7-9 and J is TRBJ1-1; perhaps TRBD1 as D (6 bases). The CDR3 has 11 residues. Germline V gene data show CDR1 as SEHNR and CDR2 as FQNEAQ (reference sequence). V was trimmed by 2 bases and J by 12 bases, leaving 10 bases between them. The chain's CDR3 is CASSLRDKPFF. DNA of the CDR3: TGTGCCAGCAGCTTAAGGGACAAACCTTTCTTT.

The V gene is TRBV29-1, the J gene TRBJ1-1, with TRBD1 matching over 12 bases. V lost 8 bases, J lost 4 bases, and 2 bases stayed unmatched. The CDR3 extends over 12 amino acids. The germline V gene has CDR1 SQVTM and CDR2 ANQGSEA. CDR3 nucleotides: TGCAGCACGGGACAGGGGGCCACTGAAGCTTTCTTT. This codes for CSTGQGATEAFF.

The chain recombines TRBV7-8 with TRBJ1-6, with D hard to call. V lost 0 bases and J 10 bases, leaving 19 bases between the germline ends. Germline V CDR1 and CDR2: SGHVS, FQNEAQ. The CDR3 length is 17 residues. The CDR3 bases are TGTGCCAGCAGCTTAGCGACGGGAGGGAATTTGTTATCACCCCTCCACTTT. Translation gives CASSLATGGNLLSPLHF.

The chain combines TRBV5-8 with TRBJ2-1; possible D gene TRBD1, 6 bases. CDR1 and CDR2 (germline): SGHTS, YDEGEE. The CDR3 consists of 16 residues. Trimming left V 0 bases short and J 9 bases short, with 19 bases between. The chain's CDR3 is CASSLGYRVLGSEQFF. Written as DNA, the CDR3 is TGTGCCAGCAGCTTGGGTTACAGGGTTTTAGGTAGTGAGCAGTTCTTC.